The next 18 T cell receptor beta chains were all read from a single sample in a study of neoadjuvant anti-PD-1 for oral cavity cancer (dated by TCRdb to the early 2020s). Reading the label with the study, this specimen's time point is: after neoadjuvant nivolumab, at surgical resection. The library was produced with the immunoSEQ multiplex PCR assay. In its TCRdb copy, this immuneACCESS table keeps in-frame sequences only and misses some clones. Where compared with another copy, unresolved V genes explain less than half of these, and the others have no known cause. The sample records roughly 32,000 clones, roughly 80% of which are singletons. Clones ranked in the top ten supply 3% to 4% of the sample. Specimen: PBMCs, collected after nivolumab (anti-PD-1) treatment. The receptors derive from a person between 40 and 85 years old with oral cavity squamous cell carcinoma.

This chain connects TRBV30 to TRBJ2-7; 7 nucleotides align to TRBD1. The CDR3 contains 13 residues. The germline V gene encodes CDR1 GTSNPN and CDR2 SVGIG (reference sequence). J gave up 0 bases and V 4 bases, and 3 bases lay outside the gene matches. The CDR3 DNA follows: TGTGCCTGGAACAGGGGCACCTCCTACGAGCAGTACTTC. Residues: CAWNRGTSYEQYF.

The chain couples TRBV7-2 to TRBJ2-7, with a weak D call TRBD1 (6 bases). The CDR3 is 14 amino acids. CDR1 is SGHTA, CDR2 FQGNSA, per germline. V gave up 5 bases and J gave up 2 bases, with 13 bases separating them. In nucleotides, the CDR3 is TGTGCCAGCAGCCAGGGGACGGAAGCCTACGAGCAGTACTTC. Amino acid sequence: CASSQGTEAYEQYF.

The chain links TRBV9 to TRBJ2-2; D perhaps matches TRBD1 (6 bases). This CDR3 is 18 amino acids long. CDR1 is SGDLS, CDR2 YYNGEE, per germline. With 0 bases removed from V and 0 bases from J, the gap between germline ends came to 15 bases. Here the CDR3 DNA reads TGTGCCAGCAGCGTAGGGGTGATAGGACAGACGAACACCGGGGAGCTGTTTTTT. This gives the protein CASSVGVIGQTNTGELFF.

The rearrangement uses TRBV2 and TRBJ2-2; no clear D. The germline V and J ends were trimmed by 0 bases and 4 bases, with 9 bases remaining between them. This CDR3 region has 15 residues. Germline-derived CDR1 and CDR2 are SNHLY and FYNNEI. The CDR3 spells CASSEAKSATGELFF. In nucleotides, the CDR3 is TGTGCCAGCAGTGAAGCCAAGTCTGCCACCGGGGAGCTGTTTTTT.

This rearrangement joins TRBV2 to TRBJ1-6, with 7 bases fitting TRBD1. The CDR3 is made up of 18 amino acids. Germline V gene sequence: CDR1 SNHLY, CDR2 FYNNEI. The V segment lost 2 bases and the J segment 0 bases; nucleotides outside the gene matches: 7. CDR3: CASSELGQASSYNSPLHF. The CDR3 DNA reads as TGTGCCAGCAGTGAATTAGGACAGGCGAGCTCCTATAATTCACCCCTCCACTTT.

Written as DNA, the CDR3 is TGTGCTAGTGGTTTCACCACCGGGACAGGGTTCGGGAATGAGCAGTTCTTC. This encodes CASGFTTGTGFGNEQFF. The chain carries TRBV12-5 and TRBJ2-1; 9 nucleotides match TRBD1. There are 17 residues in the CDR3. V lost 3 bases and J lost 7; bases outside the gene matches: 13. Germline V gene lookup returns CDR1 LGHNT and CDR2 FRNRAP.

The chain is built from TRBV5-6 and TRBJ1-2; D gene unclear. From germline, CDR1 is SGHDT and CDR2 YYEEEE. The CDR3 spans 17 residues. Between the trimmed V and J ends, which lost 0 bases and 4 bases, there was a span of 19 bases. The CDR3 DNA reads TGTGCCAGCAGCTTGGCGGGCCGATTAGTAGATCCCTATGGCTACACCTTC. Protein sequence: CASSLAGRLVDPYGYTF. The variable domain in full, with the rest retrieved from reference TRBV5-6 and TRBJ1-2, is DAGVTQSPTHLIKTRGQQVTLRCSPKSGHDTVSWYQQALGQGPQFIFQYYEEEERQRGNFPDRFSGHQFPNYSSELNVNALLLGDSALYLCASSLAGRLVDPYGYTFGSGTRLTVV.

The J gene is TRBJ2-2, the V gene TRBV4-3; weak D call: TRBD1 (5 bases). V lost 0 bases and J 7 bases, leaving 9 bases between the germline ends. This CDR3 comprises 14 residues. The germline gives CDR1 LGHNA, CDR2 YSLEER. This CDR3 reads CASSQDSRVGELFF. Written as DNA, the CDR3 is TGCGCCAGCAGCCAAGATTCCAGGGTCGGGGAGCTGTTTTTT.

The rearrangement uses TRBV9 and TRBJ2-5; D may match TRBD1 or TRBD2 (5 bases each). CDR3 length: 16 amino acids. In germline, CDR1 is SGDLS, CDR2 YYNGEE. V was cut by 1 base and J by 1 base, with 14 bases left in between. The CDR3 sequence is CASSVSWGSVQETQYF. For the CDR3, the DNA is TGTGCCAGCAGCGTATCATGGGGGAGCGTCCAAGAGACCCAGTACTTC. The full variable domain, its missing parts supplied by reference TRBV9 and TRBJ2-5, is DSGVTQTPKHLITATGQRVTLRCSPRSGDLSVYWYQQSLDQGLQFLIQYYNGEERAKGNILERFSAQQFPDLHSELNLSSLELGDSALYFCASSVSWGSVQETQYFGPGTRLLVL.

A single count supports this clone. The genes are TRBV28 and TRBJ1-3; D not resolved. Germline V gene sequence: CDR1 MDHEN, CDR2 SYDVKM. CDR3 length equals 14 residues. Trimming shortened V by 3 bases and J by 0 bases, and 6 bases separated the two germline ends. CDR3 sequence reads: CASSFVVSGNTIYF. CDR3 in DNA: TGTGCCAGCAGTTTTGTAGTCTCTGGAAACACCATATATTTT.

The CDR3 protein is CASSLSMGQKVYEQYF. CDR3 nucleotides: TGTGCCAGCAGTTTATCGATGGGACAGAAAGTCTACGAGCAGTACTTC. The rearrangement uses TRBV27 and TRBJ2-7; 7 nucleotides agree with TRBD1. CDR3 length: 16 residues. After removal of 0 bases from V and 3 bases from J, the junction contained 8 bases not matched to a gene. Germline V lookup: CDR1 MNHEY, CDR2 SMNVEV (reference sequence).

V gene TRBV6-1 combines with J gene TRBJ2-5, with D maybe TRBD1 (6 bases). This CDR3 comprises 14 residues. V was trimmed by 6 bases and J by 0 bases, leaving 11 bases between them. The germline V gene encodes CDR1 MNHNS and CDR2 SASEGT. Here the CDR3 DNA reads TGTGCCAGCAGCTCTGGGACATACCAAGAGACCCAGTACTTC. Its protein product is CASSSGTYQETQYF.

This clone was picked up one time. The genes are TRBV27 and TRBJ2-3; D is unclear. The CDR3 is made up of 15 amino acids. V was cut by 4 bases and J by 4 bases, with 15 bases left in between. Looked up from germline, CDR1 is MNHEY and CDR2 is SMNVEV (reference sequence). Written as DNA, the CDR3 is TGTGCCAGCAGTTGGTCGGTATATGGGGCAGATACGCAGTATTTT. Protein product: CASSWSVYGADTQYF.

This clone appeared a few times. V usage is TRBV25-1 and J usage is TRBJ1-6, with D possibly TRBD1 on 5 matching bases. The V gene lost 1 base and the J gene lost 7 bases, with 8 bases spanning the gap. The CDR3 covers 14 residues. In germline, CDR1 is MGHDK, CDR2 SYGVNS. In DNA, the CDR3 is TGTGCCAGCAGTGAATCGGGGGGGAATTCACCCCTCCACTTT. Amino acids: CASSESGGNSPLHF.

The chain recombines TRBV9 with TRBJ2-2, with 7 bases lining up with TRBD2. V trimming: 3 bases; J trimming: 4 bases; junction bases outside the gene matches: 18. The CDR3 is 19 amino acids. Germline assignment: CDR1 SGDLS and CDR2 YYNGEE. The CDR3 region has the DNA TGTGCCAGCAGCGGAATCTCTAGCGGCGCCAGAGTTGGCACCGGGGAGCTGTTTTTT. Residues: CASSGISSGARVGTGELFF.

V is TRBV5-1 and J is TRBJ1-3; 7 nucleotides agree with TRBD1. Germline trimming cut 0 bases from V and 8 bases from J; bases unmatched to any gene: 11. This CDR3 spans 16 amino acids. Per the germline V gene, CDR1 is SGHRS and CDR2 is YFSETQ. The CDR3 sequence is CASSLGGQPGSDTIYF. The DNA of the CDR3 is TGCGCCAGCAGCTTGGGGGGACAGCCAGGGTCTGACACCATATATTTT.

This clone was recorded once. The CDR3 bases are TGTGCCAGCAGTGGAAGACAGGGTACCAATTCACCCCTCCACTTT. Its translation is CASSGRQGTNSPLHF. This chain connects TRBV6-1 to TRBJ1-6, with 7 bases fitting TRBD1. The CDR3 has 15 residues. Germline assignment: CDR1 MNHNS and CDR2 SASEGT. V trimming: 4 bases; J trimming: 7 bases; junction bases outside the gene matches: 7.

The genes are TRBV15 and TRBJ1-2; a weak D match, TRBD1 (6 bases). From germline, CDR1 is LNHNV and CDR2 YYDKDF (reference sequence). V lost 0 bases, J lost 6 bases, and 14 bases lay in between. CDR3 size: 15 residues. CDR3 protein: CATSRDLRGNDGYTF. CDR3 bases: TGTGCCACCAGCAGAGATCTGAGGGGGAATGATGGCTACACCTTC.